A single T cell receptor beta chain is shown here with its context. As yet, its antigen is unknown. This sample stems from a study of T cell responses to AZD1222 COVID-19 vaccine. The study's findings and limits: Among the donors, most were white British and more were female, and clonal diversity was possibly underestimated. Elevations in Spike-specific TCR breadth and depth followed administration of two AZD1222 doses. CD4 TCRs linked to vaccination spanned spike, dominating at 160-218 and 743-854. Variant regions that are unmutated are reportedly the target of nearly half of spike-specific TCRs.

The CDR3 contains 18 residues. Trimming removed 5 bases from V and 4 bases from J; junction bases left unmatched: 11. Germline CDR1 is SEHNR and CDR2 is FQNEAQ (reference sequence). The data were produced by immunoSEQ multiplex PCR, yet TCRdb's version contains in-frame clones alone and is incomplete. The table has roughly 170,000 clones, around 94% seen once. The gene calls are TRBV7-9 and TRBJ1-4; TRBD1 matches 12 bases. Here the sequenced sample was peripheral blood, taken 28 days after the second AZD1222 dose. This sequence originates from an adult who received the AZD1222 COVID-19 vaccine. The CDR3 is CASSRGTGGGQVNEKLFF. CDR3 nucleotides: TGTGCCAGCAGCCGCGGGACAGGGGGCGGGCAGGTTAATGAAAAACTGTTTTTT.